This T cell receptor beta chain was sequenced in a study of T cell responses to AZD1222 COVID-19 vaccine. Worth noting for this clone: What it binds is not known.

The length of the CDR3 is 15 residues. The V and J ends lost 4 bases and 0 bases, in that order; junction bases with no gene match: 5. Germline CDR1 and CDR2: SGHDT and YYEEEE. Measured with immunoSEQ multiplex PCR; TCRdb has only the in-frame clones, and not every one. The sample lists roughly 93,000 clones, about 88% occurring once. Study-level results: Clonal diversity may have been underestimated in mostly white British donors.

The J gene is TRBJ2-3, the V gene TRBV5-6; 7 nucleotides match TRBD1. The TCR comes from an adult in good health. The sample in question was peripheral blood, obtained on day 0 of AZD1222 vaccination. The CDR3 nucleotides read TGTGCCAGCAGCCCAAGACAGGGAAGCACAGATACGCAGTATTTT. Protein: CASSPRQGSTDTQYF.